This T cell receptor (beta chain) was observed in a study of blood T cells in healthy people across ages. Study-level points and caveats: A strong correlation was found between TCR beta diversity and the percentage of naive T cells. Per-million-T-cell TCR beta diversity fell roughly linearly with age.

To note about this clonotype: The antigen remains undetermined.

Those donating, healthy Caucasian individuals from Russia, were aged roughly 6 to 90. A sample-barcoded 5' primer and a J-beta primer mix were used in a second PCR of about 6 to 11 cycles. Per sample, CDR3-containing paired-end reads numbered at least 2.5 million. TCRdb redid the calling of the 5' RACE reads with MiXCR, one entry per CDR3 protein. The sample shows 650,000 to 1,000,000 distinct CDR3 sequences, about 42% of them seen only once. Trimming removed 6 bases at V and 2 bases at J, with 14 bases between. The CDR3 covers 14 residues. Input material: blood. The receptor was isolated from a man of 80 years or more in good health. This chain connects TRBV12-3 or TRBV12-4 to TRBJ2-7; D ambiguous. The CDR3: CASSNLGIPYEQYF. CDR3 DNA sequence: TGTGCCAGCAGCAACTTAGGGATCCCCTACGAGCAGTACTTC.